The 25 T cell receptor beta chains presented below share a single source sample, sequenced in a study of blood T cell repertoires in COVID-19. The assay was immunoSEQ multiplex PCR, and TCRdb's table has in-frame clones only and misses some. This table has approximately 70,000 clones, roughly 90% appearing once. Sequencing used peripheral blood. The receptors originated from a man in his forties with COVID-19, enrolled during active disease.

The chain uses TRBV18 and TRBJ2-7, with D possibly TRBD1 on 6 matching bases. Trimming cost V 5 bases and J 3 bases, with 14 bases left between them. Per the germline V gene, CDR1 is KGHSH and CDR2 is LQKENI. The length of the CDR3 is 14 residues. The CDR3 protein is CASSVDSDIYEQYF. The CDR3 DNA reads TGTGCCAGCTCAGTGGACAGTGATATCTACGAGCAGTACTTC.

V gene TRBV19 combines with J gene TRBJ2-5, with a tentative D call TRBD1 (5 bases). The CDR3 is 16 amino acids. The V gene lost 5 bases and the J gene lost 4 bases, with 20 bases spanning the gap. CDR1 LNHDA and CDR2 SQIVND come from the germline V gene (reference sequence). The CDR3 sequence: CASSPGEGQGGETQYF. In DNA form, the CDR3 reads TGTGCCAGTAGTCCTGGGGAAGGGCAGGGCGGAGAGACCCAGTACTTC.

The chain links TRBV7-9 to TRBJ1-1, with 10 bases identical to TRBD1. Looked up from germline, CDR1 is SEHNR and CDR2 is FQNEAQ (reference sequence). This CDR3 contains 16 residues. V lost 5 bases and J lost 5; bases outside the gene matches: 11. CDR3 sequence: CASSPRTGGIVTEAFF. The CDR3 DNA follows: TGTGCCAGCAGCCCCCGGACAGGGGGTATTGTGACTGAAGCTTTCTTT.

The chain recombines TRBV9 with TRBJ2-1; perhaps TRBD1 as D (7 bases). CDR1 and CDR2 from the germline V gene are SGDLS and YYNGEE. The ends were cut back, 4 bases at V and 4 bases at J, with 18 bases in the middle. This CDR3 has 16 amino acids. The CDR3 sequence: CASSPQGDLGYNEQFF. In nucleotides, the CDR3 is TGTGCCAGCAGCCCCCAGGGGGACTTAGGTTACAATGAGCAGTTCTTC.

The chain couples TRBV7-2 to TRBJ2-5; 8 positions agree with TRBD2. CDR3 length: 13 residues. The germline V gene encodes CDR1 SGHTA and CDR2 FQGNSA. Unmatched junction bases numbered 5, after V lost 6 bases and J lost 5 bases. CDR3 sequence reads: CASRRGAWETQYF. CDR3 in DNA: TGTGCCAGCAGGCGGGGGGCTTGGGAGACCCAGTACTTC.

The count of this clone is one. This rearrangement joins TRBV25-1 to TRBJ2-7; D may be TRBD1 (6 bases). V was shortened by 3 bases and J by 6 bases, with 18 bases between the two germline ends. The germline CDR1 and CDR2 sequences are MGHDK and SYGVNS. The CDR3 is 15 residues long. CDR3 residues: CASSDRQATLAEQYF. CDR3 DNA: TGTGCCAGCAGTGACCGACAGGCTACCCTAGCCGAGCAGTACTTC.

The J gene is TRBJ1-1, the V gene TRBV28; D unresolved. V dropped 6 bases and J dropped 4 bases, with 9 bases sitting between them. Germline V gene sequence: CDR1 MDHEN, CDR2 SYDVKM. The CDR3 extends over 12 amino acids. CDR3 coding DNA: TGTGCCAGCAGGGAACGGAGCACTGAAGCTTTCTTT. Amino acid sequence: CASRERSTEAFF.

The V and J genes are TRBV5-1 and TRBJ2-5; tentatively, D is TRBD1 (6 bases). Germline CDR1 reads SGHRS; CDR2 reads YFSETQ. The CDR3 covers 15 residues. The germline V and J ends were trimmed by 0 bases and 2 bases, with 11 bases remaining between them. This chain's CDR3 is CASSLVGTPQETQYF. CDR3 nucleotide sequence: TGCGCCAGCAGCTTGGTAGGGACACCACAAGAGACCCAGTACTTC.

The gene calls are TRBV30 and TRBJ2-5, with 7 bases fitting TRBD1. The CDR3 is 13 amino acids. V shed 2 bases, J shed 5 bases, and the junction held 5 bases outside the gene matches. CDR1 and CDR2 (germline): GTSNPN, SVGIG (reference sequence). In DNA, the CDR3 is TGTGCCTGGAGTAGGGGGCTGTTCGAGACCCAGTACTTC. This translates into CAWSRGLFETQYF.

This chain joins TRBV3-1 (or the pseudogene TRBV3-2) and TRBJ2-5, with 11 positions matching TRBD2. The V gene end was trimmed by 8 bases and the J gene end by 5 bases; junction bases not matched to a gene: 7. CDR1 is LGHDT and CDR2 is YNNKEL in the germline V gene (reference sequence). The CDR3 contains 14 residues. The DNA of the CDR3 is TGTGCCAGCCTGACTAGCGGGGCTGGGGAGACCCAGTACTTC. Translated, it gives CASLTSGAGETQYF.

V and J are TRBV11-3 and TRBJ2-1; TRBD2 matches 11 bases. Germline CDR1 is SGHNT and CDR2 is YENEEA. J gave up 9 bases and V 0 bases, and 10 bases lay outside the gene matches. This CDR3 spans 17 amino acids. Here the CDR3 DNA reads TGTGCCAGCAGCTTAGAATCGGCTAGCGGGGGGCGGGGTGAGCAGTTCTTC. The encoded protein is CASSLESASGGRGEQFF.

J is TRBJ2-3 and V is TRBV5-5, with 11 bases aligning to TRBD2. The length of the CDR3 is 16 residues. The junction had 6 bases not matched to a gene; V was cut back by 4 bases and J by 2 bases. Germline lookup yields CDR1 SGHKS and CDR2 YYEKEE (reference sequence). The CDR3 loop reads CASSRQLAGDTDTQYF. The CDR3 DNA is TGTGCCAGCAGCCGCCAACTAGCGGGGGACACAGATACGCAGTATTTT.

V usage is TRBV7-2 and J usage is TRBJ2-1, with a tentative D call TRBD1 (5 bases). This CDR3 contains 14 residues. Germline V gives CDR1 SGHTA, CDR2 FQGNSA. With 2 bases removed from V and 5 bases from J, the gap between germline ends came to 10 bases. The CDR3 sequence: CASSLQGADNEQFF. In DNA form, the CDR3 reads TGTGCCAGCAGCTTACAAGGGGCGGACAATGAGCAGTTCTTC.

The chain joins TRBV4-1 to TRBJ2-5; TRBD2 matches at 11 bases. The CDR3 runs 15 residues. The junction had 5 bases not matched to a gene; V was cut back by 3 bases and J by 5 bases. Germline loops: CDR1 MGHRA, CDR2 YSYEKL. In DNA form, the CDR3 reads TGCGCCAGCAGCCATTTAGCGGGGGGGCCTGAGACCCAGTACTTC. Its protein product is CASSHLAGGPETQYF.

The J gene is TRBJ2-2, the V gene TRBV5-1, with no clear D. This CDR3 contains 14 residues. Trimming left V 0 bases short and J 3 bases short, with 6 bases between. Germline V CDR1 and CDR2: SGHRS, YFSETQ. The CDR3 loop reads CASSLEPDTGELFF. The CDR3 DNA follows: TGCGCCAGCAGCTTGGAGCCCGACACCGGGGAGCTGTTTTTT.

The chain couples TRBV2 to TRBJ2-1, with 14 nucleotides matching TRBD2. CDR1 SNHLY and CDR2 FYNNEI come from the germline V gene. The CDR3 is 14 amino acids. V was clipped by 6 bases and J by 9 bases; unmatched bases: 4. CDR3 coding DNA: TGTGCCAGCAGACCGGGACTAGCGGGGGTTGAGCAGTTCTTC. This codes for CASRPGLAGVEQFF.

This chain uses TRBV4-2 with TRBJ2-5; a weak D match, TRBD2 (6 bases). The ends were cut back, 5 bases at V and 3 bases at J, with 10 bases in the middle. The CDR3 runs 13 residues. CDR1 and CDR2 from the germline V gene are LGHNA and YNFKEQ. CDR3 region: CASSTLAEETQYF. The DNA of the CDR3 is TGTGCCAGCAGCACACTAGCAGAAGAGACCCAGTACTTC.

The genes are TRBV11-2 and TRBJ2-7; D unclear. The CDR3 is 15 residues long. CDR1 and CDR2 (germline): SGHAT, FQNNGV. Trimming stripped 1 base from V and 2 bases from J, with 12 bases between. DNA for the CDR3: TGTGCCAGCAGCTTAGCCTCAGGATTCCCCTACGAGCAGTACTTC. It encodes CASSLASGFPYEQYF.

This clone showed up just a few times. The V call is TRBV10-1, the J call TRBJ2-7; 12 nucleotides match TRBD2. The V gene end was trimmed by 5 bases and the J gene end by 1 base; junction bases not matched to a gene: 9. Germline V gene data show CDR1 as WNHNN and CDR2 as SYGVQD (reference sequence). The CDR3 is made up of 17 amino acids. In DNA, the CDR3 is TGCGCCAGCAGTTTGACTAGCGGGGGCACTTCTTCCTACGAGCAGTACTTC. It codes for CASSLTSGGTSSYEQYF.

The chain combines TRBV3-1 (or the pseudogene TRBV3-2) with TRBJ2-5; D is possibly TRBD1 (6 bases). The CDR3 runs to 12 residues. V was shortened by 5 bases and J by 13 bases, with 17 bases between the two germline ends. The germline CDR1 and CDR2 sequences are LGHDT and YNNKEL (reference sequence). The CDR3 sequence: CASSRGSVTLYF. The CDR3 nucleotides are TGTGCCAGCAGCAGGGGGTCGGTCACACTGTACTTC.

This clone was observed a few times. This rearrangement joins TRBV10-3 to TRBJ1-1, with D possibly TRBD1 on 6 matching bases. The CDR3 has 12 amino acids. The germline V gene encodes CDR1 ENHRY and CDR2 SYGVKD. Trimming left V 11 bases short and J 0 bases short, with 10 bases between. CDR3 sequence reads: CAVGTMNTEAFF. For the CDR3, the DNA is TGTGCCGTTGGGACAATGAACACTGAAGCTTTCTTT.

Here the CDR3 DNA reads TGTGCCAGCAGTCCCCAAACGGGGATTACACCCCTCCACTTT. It specifies CASSPQTGITPLHF. The gene calls are TRBV27 and TRBJ1-6, with D unclear. This CDR3 is 14 amino acids long. V was clipped by 5 bases and J by 11 bases, with 16 bases between them. Germline V gene lookup returns CDR1 MNHEY and CDR2 SMNVEV (reference sequence).

This chain links TRBV11-2 with TRBJ1-4, with D perhaps matching TRBD1 (6 bases). The CDR3 sequence is 14 residues long. The germline V gene encodes CDR1 SGHAT and CDR2 FQNNGV. Trimming shortened V by 3 bases and J by 9 bases, and 14 bases separated the two germline ends. In nucleotides, the CDR3 is TGTGCCAGCAGCTTGAAACAGGGAAACCAAAAACTGTTTTTT. Encoded protein: CASSLKQGNQKLFF.

The chain links TRBV6-5 to TRBJ2-7, with 10 bases matching TRBD1. The J segment lost 5 bases and the V segment lost 8 bases, leaving 12 bases of the junction unmatched. The V gene's germline CDR1 is MNHEY and CDR2 SVGAGI. CDR3 length equals 15 residues. Written as DNA, the CDR3 is TGTGCCAGCGCGGAAGCGAGGACAGGGGGTAACGAGCAGTACTTC. Residues: CASAEARTGGNEQYF.

V gene TRBV30 combines with J gene TRBJ1-2, with D possibly TRBD1 on 5 matching bases. Between the trimmed V and J ends, which lost 3 bases and 2 bases, there was a span of 22 bases. The CDR3 is 17 residues long. Germline V gives CDR1 GTSNPN, CDR2 SVGIG (reference sequence). The CDR3 sequence is CAWSPGLYGGLNYGYTF. DNA for the CDR3: TGTGCCTGGAGCCCAGGGTTGTACGGGGGTCTGAACTATGGCTACACCTTC.